The T cell receptor beta chain under discussion was sequenced for a study of blood T cell repertoires in COVID-19. About the study: Whether acute or convalescent, the COVID-19 samples came from the United States, Italy and Spain. The cDNA or gDNA used as material had been derived from T cells, B-cell-depleted T cells, or PBMCs.

Seattle's cohort entered during active infection and was followed longitudinally. In the authors' methods: Estimation of nucleated cell counts was performed using reference gene primer amplification. Assay used: immunoSEQ multiplex PCR; TCRdb lists only in-frame clones, some missing. Clonal size and the V and J genes are those of that table, whereas D and trimming came from the DNA. The sample has 250,000 to 350,000 clones; 80% to 95% are singletons. Germline V gives CDR1 LNHNV, CDR2 YYDKDF (reference sequence). The CDR3 runs to 17 residues. V was clipped by 0 bases and J by 4 bases; unmatched bases: 3.

This clonotype originated in a woman in her twenties or thirties with COVID-19, enrolled during active disease. The sequenced material came from peripheral blood. The chain employs TRBV15 and TRBJ2-1; 13 bases are shared with TRBD2. CDR3 DNA: TGTGCCACCAGCAGAGAGGGACTAGCGGGGAATTACAATGAGCAGTTCTTC. Its translation: CATSREGLAGNYNEQFF. Full variable domain (outside the CDR3, taken from reference TRBV15 and TRBJ2-1): DAMVIQNPRYQVTQFGKPVTLSCSQTLNHNVMYWYQQKSSQAPKLLFHYYDKDFNNEADTPDNFQSRRPNTSFCFLDIRSPGLGDTAMYLCATSREGLAGNYNEQFFGPGTRLTVL.